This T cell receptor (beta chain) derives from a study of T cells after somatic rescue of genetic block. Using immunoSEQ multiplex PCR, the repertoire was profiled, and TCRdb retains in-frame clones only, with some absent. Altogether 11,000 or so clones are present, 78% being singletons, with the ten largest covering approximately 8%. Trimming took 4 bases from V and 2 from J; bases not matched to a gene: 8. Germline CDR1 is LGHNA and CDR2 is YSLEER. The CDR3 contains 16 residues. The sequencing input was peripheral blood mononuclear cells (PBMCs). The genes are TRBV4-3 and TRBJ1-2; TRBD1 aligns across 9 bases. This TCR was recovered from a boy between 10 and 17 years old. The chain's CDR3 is CASSRTGGKGNYGYTF. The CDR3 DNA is TGCGCCAGCAGCCGCACAGGGGGCAAAGGGAACTATGGCTACACCTTC.